This T cell receptor beta chain is drawn from a study of blood T cell repertoires in COVID-19. Sequencing was performed with immunoSEQ multiplex PCR; in TCRdb, only in-frame clones are kept and a portion is missing. The sample yields approximately 200,000 clones, roughly 85% seen once. The CDR3 contains 14 residues. V lost 8 bases to trimming and J lost 0 bases, with 14 bases between them. Per germline, CDR1 SNHLY and CDR2 FYNNEI. Sequencing was performed on peripheral blood. This receptor was taken from a man aged 35 to 55 with acute or convalescent COVID-19. J is TRBJ2-7 and V is TRBV2; D gene uncertain. CDR3 bases: TGTGCCAGCGGCAAGGAGCCGGACTCCTACGAGCAGTACTTC. Its protein product is CASGKEPDSYEQYF.